A selection of T cell receptor beta chains follows, all from one sample in a study of T-cell memory formation after mild COVID-19. Each CDR3 protein is one row after TCRdb ran MiXCR on the 5' RACE reads. The data hold about 470,000 distinct CDR3 sequences, with around 25% observed a single time. Sequencing was carried out using PBMCs or a T cell subset sorted from them (not recorded which). Receptor source: an adult woman who had mild COVID-19 (a few samples of this study predate the infection). Cell type and time point are not known. Both conserved end residues are part of each CDR3. D genes are given only for firm matches. A row's size may be missing; if present it is once, few, many or a size class.

TRBV7-9	TRBD2	few	TRBJ2-1	CASSSQRELYNEQFF	TGTGCCAGCAGCTCTCAGCGGGAGTTATACAATGAGCAGTTCTTC
TRBV12-3/TRBV12-4	TRBD2	-	TRBJ2-4	CASSFNRASGGRTIQYF	TGTGCCAGCAGTTTTAACAGGGCTAGCGGGGGACGGACCATTCAGTACTTC
TRBV4-2	TRBD2	few	TRBJ2-2	CASSQDARLAGGPAGELFF	TGTGCCAGCAGCCAAGATGCCCGGCTAGCGGGGGGGCCGGCCGGGGAGCTGTTTTTT
TRBV6-6	-	few	TRBJ1-1	CASSLHTEAFF	TGTGCCAGCAGTCTCCACACTGAAGCTTTCTTT
TRBV7-6	-	-	TRBJ1-5	CASSLAPGNQPQHF	TGTGCCAGCAGCTTAGCGCCAGGCAATCAGCCCCAGCATTTT
TRBV20-1	TRBD2	-	TRBJ2-3	CSARSIVGLAGGPADTQYF	TGCAGTGCTAGATCTATCGTCGGACTAGCGGGAGGGCCCGCAGATACGCAGTATTTT
TRBV12-3/TRBV12-4	-	few	TRBJ2-3	CASSLGSPLQYF	TGTGCCAGCAGTTTAGGGAGCCCTTTGCAGTATTTT
TRBV6-5	-	-	TRBJ2-2	CASSREPNTGELFF	TGTGCCAGCAGTCGGGAGCCGAACACCGGGGAGCTGTTTTTT
TRBV2	-	-	TRBJ2-2	CASSPRSLGGELFF	TGTGCCAGCAGTCCCCGGTCTCTGGGCGGGGAGCTGTTTTTT
TRBV30	-	-	TRBJ1-6	CAYITQGSALHF	TGTGCCTACATTACGCAGGGTTCAGCCCTCCACTTT
TRBV15	TRBD2	few	TRBJ2-1	CATSRDGTSGYPEQFF	TGTGCCACCAGCCGAGACGGGACTAGCGGGTACCCTGAGCAGTTCTTC
TRBV7-9	TRBD1	-	TRBJ2-5	CASSSQDRTQETQYF	TGTGCCAGCAGCTCGCAGGACAGGACCCAAGAGACCCAGTACTTC
TRBV18	TRBD1	-	TRBJ1-6	CASHGQGIYNSPLHF	TGTGCCAGCCATGGACAGGGGATCTATAATTCACCCCTCCACTTT
TRBV5-6	TRBD2	few	TRBJ2-3	CASSQWGGITDTQYF	TGTGCCAGCAGCCAGTGGGGGGGGATCACAGATACGCAGTATTTT
TRBV7-2	TRBD2	-	TRBJ2-3	CASSVLLAQGFTDTQYF	TGTGCCAGCAGCGTATTACTAGCGCAGGGTTTCACAGATACGCAGTATTTT
TRBV3-1	TRBD2	few	TRBJ2-3	CASSQTSGGTQYF	TGTGCCAGCAGCCAAACTAGCGGGGGTACGCAGTATTTT
TRBV20-1	-	-	TRBJ1-2	CSARDPTGLVPPNYGYTF	TGCAGTGCTAGAGATCCTACGGGGCTGGTCCCACCTAACTATGGCTACACCTTC
TRBV12-3/TRBV12-4	-	-	TRBJ2-3	CASCKGTDTQYF	TGTGCCAGCTGTAAGGGCACAGATACGCAGTATTTT
TRBV20-1	-	few	TRBJ1-2	CSARVRAGRQGLPLYALDYGYTF	TGCAGTGCTAGAGTGAGGGCAGGGCGGCAGGGACTGCCTCTCTATGCCCTGGACTATGGCTACACCTTC
TRBV11-2	-	-	TRBJ1-1	CASGDKGETDTEAFF	TGTGCCAGCGGGGATAAGGGGGAAACTGACACTGAAGCTTTCTTT
TRBV10-3	TRBD1	few	TRBJ1-2	CAISGGQGHNYGYTF	TGTGCCATCAGTGGGGGACAGGGCCACAACTATGGCTACACCTTC
TRBV12-3/TRBV12-4	-	once	TRBJ1-2	CASSRNLNYGYTF	TGTGCCAGCAGTCGAAATCTTAATTATGGCTACACCTTC
TRBV7-9	-	-	TRBJ2-3	CASSLAVGLTDTQYF	TGTGCCAGCAGCTTAGCAGTTGGTCTAACAGATACGCAGTATTTT
TRBV15	-	-	TRBJ1-2	CATSRDTGLDGYTF	TGTGCCACCAGCAGAGATACTGGTCTGGATGGCTACACCTTC
TRBV7-2	-	-	TRBJ1-2	CASSLDSVTYGYTF	TGTGCCAGCAGCTTGGACAGTGTAACGTATGGCTACACCTTC
TRBV7-9	-	-	TRBJ1-1	CASSEAPGEAFF	TGTGCCAGCAGCGAGGCCCCGGGTGAAGCTTTCTTT
TRBV2	-	-	TRBJ1-1	CASGSAEGTEAFF	TGTGCCAGCGGTTCGGCAGAGGGTACTGAAGCTTTCTTT
TRBV15	TRBD2	-	TRBJ2-1	CATSREGSGRVSRDEQFF	TGTGCCACCAGCAGAGAGGGTAGCGGGAGGGTTTCTAGGGATGAGCAGTTCTTC
TRBV5-6	TRBD2	-	TRBJ2-1	CASSLVLAGDYNEQFF	TGTGCCAGCAGCCTGGTACTAGCGGGGGACTACAATGAGCAGTTCTTC
TRBV18	-	many	TRBJ2-2	CASSPPAGELFF	TGTGCCAGCTCACCACCGGCCGGGGAGCTGTTTTTT
TRBV12-3/TRBV12-4	-	few	TRBJ2-5	CASSFTGRETQYF	TGTGCCAGCAGTTTTACAGGGCGGGAGACCCAGTACTTC
TRBV5-1	-	few	TRBJ2-7	CASSLEVGSNEQYF	TGCGCCAGCAGCCTTGAGGTTGGGTCGAACGAGCAGTACTTC
TRBV20-1	TRBD2	-	TRBJ2-1	CSARPSGAAGGQFF	TGCAGTGCTAGACCTAGCGGGGCCGCTGGGGGTCAGTTCTTC
TRBV20-1	-	-	TRBJ1-3	CSASTQGAGNTIYF	TGCAGTGCTAGCACCCAGGGAGCTGGAAACACCATATATTTT
TRBV9	TRBD1	-	TRBJ1-3	CASSVGQGAPGNTIYF	TGTGCCAGCAGCGTAGGTCAGGGGGCGCCTGGAAACACCATATATTTT
TRBV4-1	TRBD1	-	TRBJ2-3	CASSLASTGGYSSTDTQYF	TGCGCCAGCAGCCTGGCATCGACAGGGGGCTATTCAAGCACAGATACGCAGTATTTT
TRBV5-1	-	-	TRBJ2-7	CASSLSTGGNPYEQYF	TGCGCCAGCAGCTTGTCAACAGGTGGGAACCCCTACGAGCAGTACTTC
TRBV6-1	TRBD1	few	TRBJ1-6	CASSLSWDRPNSPLHF	TGTGCCAGCAGTCTCTCCTGGGACAGACCTAATTCACCCCTCCACTTT
TRBV27	-	-	TRBJ1-2	CASSSWEDPRGYTF	TGTGCCAGCAGTTCCTGGGAAGATCCACGTGGCTACACCTTC
TRBV5-1	-	-	TRBJ1-1	CASRTGGSTEAFF	TGCGCCAGCAGGACGGGAGGGAGCACTGAAGCTTTCTTT
TRBV25-1	-	few	TRBJ2-7	CASTTSLDQTYEQYF	TGTGCCAGCACTACCTCTTTGGACCAAACCTACGAGCAGTACTTC
TRBV12-3/TRBV12-4	TRBD2	few	TRBJ2-7	CASSSGTSGLYF	TGTGCCAGCAGTTCTGGGACTAGCGGTCTGTACTTC
TRBV18	TRBD1	-	TRBJ2-7	CASSLAGTGGSHYEQYF	TGTGCCAGCTCACTAGCCGGGACAGGGGGTTCACACTACGAGCAGTACTTC
TRBV5-1	TRBD2	-	TRBJ2-1	CASSLEHTGGSYNEQFF	TGCGCCAGCAGCTTGGAGCACACGGGGGGAAGCTACAATGAGCAGTTCTTC
TRBV7-9	TRBD2	many	TRBJ2-5	CASSLSGTQETQYF	TGTGCCAGCAGCCTTAGCGGGACCCAAGAGACCCAGTACTTC
TRBV24-1	TRBD2	-	TRBJ2-2	CATSDLTGTSVPTGELFF	TGTGCCACCAGTGATTTGACCGGGACTAGCGTGCCCACCGGGGAGCTGTTTTTT
TRBV5-1	-	-	TRBJ2-1	CASRLDTYNEQFF	TGCGCCAGCAGACTCGACACATACAATGAGCAGTTCTTC
TRBV5-5	TRBD2	-	TRBJ2-3	CASSPTSGAPDTQYF	TGTGCCAGCAGTCCTACTAGCGGGGCCCCAGATACGCAGTATTTT
TRBV5-1	TRBD1	-	TRBJ2-1	CASRNRDRAIDEQFF	TGCGCCAGCAGAAACCGGGACAGGGCTATAGATGAGCAGTTCTTC
TRBV7-9	TRBD1	many	TRBJ1-1	CASSYDRDRNTEAFF	TGTGCCAGCAGCTACGACAGGGATCGGAACACTGAAGCTTTCTTT
TRBV18	TRBD1	-	TRBJ2-7	CASSAGQGGSYEQYF	TGTGCCAGCTCAGCGGGACAGGGAGGCTCCTACGAGCAGTACTTC
TRBV6-5	-	few	TRBJ2-5	CATLPPSGTQYF	TGTGCCACCCTCCCGCCTTCAGGGACCCAGTACTTC
TRBV7-6	-	few	TRBJ2-3	CASSFDRNTDTQYF	TGTGCCAGCAGCTTCGACCGGAACACAGATACGCAGTATTTT
TRBV11-2	-	-	TRBJ2-1	CASSSAQGVDNEQFF	TGTGCCAGCAGCTCAGCCCAGGGCGTGGACAATGAGCAGTTCTTC
TRBV11-3	TRBD2	-	TRBJ2-7	CASSLLGLADYEQYF	TGTGCCAGCAGCTTACTCGGACTAGCGGACTACGAGCAGTACTTC
TRBV3-1	-	many	TRBJ2-7	CASSQSQVHEQYF	TGTGCCAGCAGCCAGTCTCAGGTCCACGAGCAGTACTTC
TRBV6-5	TRBD1	-	TRBJ1-5	CASSYRTGGQPQHF	TGTGCCAGCAGTTATCGGACAGGGGGTCAGCCCCAGCATTTT
TRBV28	TRBD2	few	TRBJ2-5	CASSTRRGGVTETQYF	TGTGCCAGCAGTACCCGCCGCGGGGGGGTAACGGAGACCCAGTACTTC
TRBV6-4	-	-	TRBJ2-1	CASSEGNSYNEQFF	TGTGCCAGCAGTGAAGGGAACTCCTACAATGAGCAGTTCTTC
TRBV6-5	-	-	TRBJ2-7	CASMLQPSSYEQYF	TGTGCCAGCATGTTGCAGCCGTCATCCTACGAGCAGTACTTC